These 12 T cell receptor beta chains share one sample of origin, sequenced in a study of blood T cells in healthy people across ages. The use of a sample-barcoded 5' primer and a J-beta primer mix characterized a second PCR of roughly 6 to 12 cycles. TCRdb re-analysed the 5' RACE reads in MiXCR, keeping a single row per CDR3 protein. The sample comprises about 2 million distinct CDR3 sequences, around half of which are singletons, and less than 2.5% rests with the top ten. Source material: blood. All receptors derive from a woman aged 40 to 50 in good health.

This clonotype was seen a handful of times. This rearrangement joins TRBV9 to TRBJ2-5, with 10 bases that match TRBD1. The better agreement between TRBJ2-7 and the DNA end casts doubt on the J call. There are 15 residues in the CDR3. CDR1 and CDR2 from the germline V gene are SGDLS and YYNGEE. In DNA form, the CDR3 reads TGTGCCAGCAGCGCGTCGGGACAGGGGTATTACGAGCAGTACTTC. Its protein product is CASSASGQGYYEQYF.

V usage is TRBV7-6 and J usage is TRBJ2-3, with 7 bases lining up with TRBD2. V dropped 1 base and J dropped 2; count of bases not matched to a gene: 3. This CDR3 has 15 residues. The V gene's germline CDR1 is SGHVS and CDR2 FNYEAQ. The CDR3 nucleotides are TGTGCCAGCAGCTTAGAGCTAGCGGCCACAGATACGCAGTATTTT. Translating gives CASSLELAATDTQYF. The complete variable domain, with remaining parts taken from reference TRBV7-6 and TRBJ2-3, reads GAGVSQSPRYKVTKRGQDVALRCDPISGHVSLYWYRQALGQGPEFLTYFNYEAQQDKSGLPNDRFSAERPEGSISTLTIQRTEQRDSAMYRCASSLELAATDTQYFGPGTRLTVL.

This chain uses TRBV15 with TRBJ1-1; D is possibly TRBD1 (6 bases). Germline values: CDR1 LNHNV, CDR2 YYDKDF (reference sequence). The CDR3 runs 17 residues. V lost 6 bases, J lost 4 bases, and 24 bases lay in between. The DNA of the CDR3 is TGTGCCACCAGTCTCGGAAGGGGGATCTTACGGGGCACTGAAGCTTTCTTT. This codes for CATSLGRGILRGTEAFF.

The chain uses TRBV4-2 and TRBJ1-6, with D possibly being TRBD1 (5 bases). V dropped 1 base and J dropped 3 bases, with 13 bases sitting between them. CDR1 LGHNA and CDR2 YNFKEQ come from the germline V gene. This CDR3 region has 17 residues. Written as DNA, the CDR3 is TGTGCCAGCAGCCAAGGAAAGGGACCGTACTATAATTCACCCCTCCACTTT. Protein product: CASSQGKGPYYNSPLHF.

This clonotype was picked up a small number of times. The chain recombines TRBV20-1 with TRBJ1-2; D is ambiguous. The germline CDR1 and CDR2 sequences are DFQATT and SNEGSKA (reference sequence). The CDR3 consists of 15 residues. V gave up 0 bases and J gave up 0 bases, with 11 bases separating them. The CDR3 nucleotides read TGCAGTGCTAGAGACCTGGACCAGCCTAACTATGGCTACACCTTC. Its protein product is CSARDLDQPNYGYTF.

The chain employs TRBV5-1 and TRBJ1-4; 9 positions match TRBD1. CDR1 is SGHRS, CDR2 YFSETQ, per germline. V was clipped by 1 base and J by 5 bases; unmatched bases: 6. This CDR3 has 16 amino acids. In nucleotides, the CDR3 is TGCGCCAGCAGCTTGACACAGGGGGCGCGAAATGAAAAACTGTTTTTT. Protein product: CASSLTQGARNEKLFF.

The V call is TRBV10-2, the J call TRBJ2-5, with D perhaps TRBD2 (6 bases). The end of the DNA fits TRBJ2-7 better, so the J call may be wrong. Germline CDR1 reads WSHSY; CDR2 reads SAAADI. This CDR3 comprises 14 residues. CDR3 amino acids: CASTLNPQGGEQYF. The CDR3 nucleotides read TGCGCCAGCACCTTAAACCCCCAGGGAGGCGAGCAGTACTTC.

Only a few counts were recorded for this clonotype. The V gene is TRBV5-1, the J gene TRBJ2-5, with TRBD2 identical over 7 bases. Trimming at V came to 0 bases and at J to 5 bases, leaving 7 bases not matched to a gene. Germline V gene lookup returns CDR1 SGHRS and CDR2 YFSETQ. The CDR3 runs to 15 residues. The CDR3 DNA reads TGCGCCAGCAGCTTGGCTCTAGCGGTTGGCGAGACCCAGTACTTC. It translates to CASSLALAVGETQYF.

Concerning this clonotype itself: The junction does not match germline at one end; this may be a read error. The chain joins TRBV14 to TRBJ2-3, with a possible D match to TRBD2 (5 bases). The CDR3 sequence is 15 residues long. The germline V gene has CDR1 SGHDN and CDR2 FVKESK. The CDR3 loop is CASSQVPSWPDTRYF. The DNA of the CDR3 is TGTGCCAGCAGCCAAGTACCTAGCTGGCCAGATACGCGGTATTTT.

This clonotype was picked up one time. The chain couples TRBV6-2 or TRBV6-3 to TRBJ1-5, with D perhaps TRBD1 (5 bases). The V gene's germline CDR1 is MNHEY and CDR2 SVGEGT. Trimming took off 5 bases at V and 2 bases at J, with 16 bases between the two ends. The CDR3 loop spans 16 amino acids. The CDR3, as DNA: TGTGCCAGCAGTCTCCAGGGATTTTCGGGCAATCAGCCCCAGCATTTT. This encodes CASSLQGFSGNQPQHF.

Only one count was recorded for this clonotype. CDR3 nucleotide sequence: TGTGCCAGCAGCTTTTCCACAGGGTTGGGCACAGATACGCAGTATTTT. Translating gives CASSFSTGLGTDTQYF. The chain uses TRBV7-8 and TRBJ2-3; a weak D match, TRBD1 (6 bases). The V and J ends lost 3 bases and 1 base respectively, with 14 bases between them. Germline CDR1 is SGHVS and CDR2 is FQNEAQ. The CDR3 has 16 residues. Full variable domain (remainder filled in from reference TRBV7-8 and TRBJ2-3): GAGVSQSPRYKVAKRGQDVALRCDPISGHVSLFWYQQALGQGPEFLTYFQNEAQLDKSGLPSDRFFAERPEGSVSTLKIQRTQQEDSAVYLCASSFSTGLGTDTQYFGPGTRLTVL.

The chain combines TRBV6-5 with TRBJ1-1, with D tentatively TRBD1 (5 bases). Between the trimmed V and J ends, which lost 2 bases and 2 bases, there was a span of 12 bases. CDR3 length: 15 amino acids. The germline V gene encodes CDR1 MNHEY and CDR2 SVGAGI. The CDR3 coding sequence is TGTGCCAGCAGTTACCAAGGTAGGGGTAACACTGAAGCTTTCTTT. This codes for CASSYQGRGNTEAFF.